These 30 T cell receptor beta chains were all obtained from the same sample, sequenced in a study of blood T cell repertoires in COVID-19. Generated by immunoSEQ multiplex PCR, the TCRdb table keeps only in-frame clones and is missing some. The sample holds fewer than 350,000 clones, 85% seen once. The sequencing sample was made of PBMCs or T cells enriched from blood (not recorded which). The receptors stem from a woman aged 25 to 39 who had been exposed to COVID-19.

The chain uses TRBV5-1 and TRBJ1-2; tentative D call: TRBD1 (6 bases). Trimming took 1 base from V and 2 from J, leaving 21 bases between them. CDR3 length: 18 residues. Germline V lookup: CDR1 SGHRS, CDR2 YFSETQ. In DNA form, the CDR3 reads TGCGCCAGCAGCTTGTTTTCCCCTCTTTTGACAGGAAACTATGGCTACACCTTC. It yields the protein CASSLFSPLLTGNYGYTF.

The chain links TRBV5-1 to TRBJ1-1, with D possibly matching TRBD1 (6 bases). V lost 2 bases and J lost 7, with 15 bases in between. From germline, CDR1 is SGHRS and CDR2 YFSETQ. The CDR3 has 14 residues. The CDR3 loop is CASSFTSQGYEAFF. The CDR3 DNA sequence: TGCGCCAGCAGCTTCACATCCCAGGGGTATGAAGCTTTCTTT.

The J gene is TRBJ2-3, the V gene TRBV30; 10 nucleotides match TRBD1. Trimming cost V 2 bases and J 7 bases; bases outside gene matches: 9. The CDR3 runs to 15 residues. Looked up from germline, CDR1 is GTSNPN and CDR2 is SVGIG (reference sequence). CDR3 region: CAWSTRDRGRHTQYF. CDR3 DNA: TGTGCCTGGAGTACAAGGGACAGGGGAAGGCATACGCAGTATTTT.

The CDR3 DNA reads as TGTGCCAGCGGGGGGACAGGGATTAACTATGGCTACACCTTC. This translates into CASGGTGINYGYTF. The chain uses TRBV6-5 and TRBJ1-2; 9 positions agree with TRBD1. The CDR3 loop spans 14 amino acids. In germline, CDR1 is MNHEY, CDR2 SVGAGI. J was trimmed by 1 base and V by 8 bases; bases with no gene match: 5.

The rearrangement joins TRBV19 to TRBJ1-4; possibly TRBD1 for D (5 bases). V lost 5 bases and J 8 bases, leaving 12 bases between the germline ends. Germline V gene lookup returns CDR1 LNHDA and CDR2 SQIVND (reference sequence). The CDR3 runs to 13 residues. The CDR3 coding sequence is TGTGCCAGTAGTTGGCAGGGCGGAGAAAAACTGTTTTTT. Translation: CASSWQGGEKLFF. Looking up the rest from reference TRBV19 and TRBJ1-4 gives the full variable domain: DGGITQSPKYLFRKEGQNVTLSCEQNLNHDAMYWYRQDPGQGLRLIYYSQIVNDFQKGDIAEGYSVSREKKESFPLTVTSAQKNPTAFYLCASSWQGGEKLFFGSGTQLSVL.

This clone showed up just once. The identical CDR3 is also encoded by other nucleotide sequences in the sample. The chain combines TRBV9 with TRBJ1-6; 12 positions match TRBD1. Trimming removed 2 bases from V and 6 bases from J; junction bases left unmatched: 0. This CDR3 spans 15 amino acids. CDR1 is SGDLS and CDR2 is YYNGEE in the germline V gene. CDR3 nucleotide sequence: TGTGCCAGCAGCGTGGGACAGGGGGCTAATTCACCCCTCCACTTT. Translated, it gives CASSVGQGANSPLHF.

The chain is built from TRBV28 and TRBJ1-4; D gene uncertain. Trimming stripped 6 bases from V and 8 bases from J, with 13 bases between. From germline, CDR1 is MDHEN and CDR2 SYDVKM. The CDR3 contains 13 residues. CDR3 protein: CASSPRRVEKLFF. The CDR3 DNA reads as TGTGCCAGCAGCCCCAGGCGCGTCGAAAAACTGTTTTTT. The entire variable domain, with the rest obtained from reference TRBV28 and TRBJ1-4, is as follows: DVKVTQSSRYLVKRTGEKVFLECVQDMDHENMFWYRQDPGLGLRLIYFSYDVKMKEKGDIPEGYSVSREKKERFSLILESASTNQTSMYLCASSPRRVEKLFFGSGTQLSVL.

CDR3 residues: CASSLSTTTDTQYF. CDR3 in DNA: TGTGCCAGCAGCTTATCGACTACGACAGATACGCAGTATTTT. V and J are TRBV7-2 and TRBJ2-3; maybe TRBD2 (5 bases). Germline V gives CDR1 SGHTA, CDR2 FQGNSA. This CDR3 contains 14 residues. The V end lost 2 bases, the J end lost 3 bases, and 9 bases lay between the germline ends.

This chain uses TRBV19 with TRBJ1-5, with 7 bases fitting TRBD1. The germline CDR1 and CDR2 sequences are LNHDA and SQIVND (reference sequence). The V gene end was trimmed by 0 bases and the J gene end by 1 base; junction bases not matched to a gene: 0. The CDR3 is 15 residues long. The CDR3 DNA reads TGTGCCAGTAGTATAGAGGGACAGAGCAATCAGCCCCAGCATTTT. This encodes CASSIEGQSNQPQHF.

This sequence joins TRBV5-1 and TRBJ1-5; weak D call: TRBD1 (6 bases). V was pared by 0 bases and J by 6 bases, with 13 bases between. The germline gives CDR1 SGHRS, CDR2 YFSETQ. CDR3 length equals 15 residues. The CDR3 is CASSLDRALGQPQHF. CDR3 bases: TGCGCCAGCAGCTTGGACAGGGCTTTGGGTCAGCCCCAGCATTTT.

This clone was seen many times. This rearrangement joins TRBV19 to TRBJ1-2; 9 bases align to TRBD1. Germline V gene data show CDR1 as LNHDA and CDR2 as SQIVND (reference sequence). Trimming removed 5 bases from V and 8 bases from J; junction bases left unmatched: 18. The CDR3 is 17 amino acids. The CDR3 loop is CASSSDRGGSSVLGYTF. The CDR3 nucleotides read TGTGCCAGTAGTTCGGACAGGGGAGGATCGAGCGTATTAGGCTACACCTTC. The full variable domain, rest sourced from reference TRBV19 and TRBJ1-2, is DGGITQSPKYLFRKEGQNVTLSCEQNLNHDAMYWYRQDPGQGLRLIYYSQIVNDFQKGDIAEGYSVSREKKESFPLTVTSAQKNPTAFYLCASSSDRGGSSVLGYTFGSGTRLTVV.

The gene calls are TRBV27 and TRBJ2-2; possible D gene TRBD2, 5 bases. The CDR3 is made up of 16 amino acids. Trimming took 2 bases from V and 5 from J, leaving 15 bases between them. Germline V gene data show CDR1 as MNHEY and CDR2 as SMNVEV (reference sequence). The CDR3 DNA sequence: TGTGCCAGCAGTTTACGCGTTCCTAGGGAGACCGGGGAGCTGTTTTTT. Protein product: CASSLRVPRETGELFF.

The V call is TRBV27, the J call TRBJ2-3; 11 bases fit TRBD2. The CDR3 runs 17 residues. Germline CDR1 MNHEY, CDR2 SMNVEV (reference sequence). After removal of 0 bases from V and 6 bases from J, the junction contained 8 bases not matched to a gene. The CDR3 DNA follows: TGTGCCAGCAGTTTATCGACTAGCGGGAATAGGAGGGATACGCAGTATTTT. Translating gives CASSLSTSGNRRDTQYF.

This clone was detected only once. In nucleotides, the CDR3 is TGTGCCACCAGCAGAGAAGAGGTTGAGCAGTTCTTC. This sequence encodes CATSREEVEQFF. V usage is TRBV15 and J usage is TRBJ2-1; D remains ambiguous. This CDR3 contains 12 residues. The V gene lost 0 bases and the J gene lost 9 bases, with 6 bases spanning the gap. Germline V lookup: CDR1 LNHNV, CDR2 YYDKDF (reference sequence).

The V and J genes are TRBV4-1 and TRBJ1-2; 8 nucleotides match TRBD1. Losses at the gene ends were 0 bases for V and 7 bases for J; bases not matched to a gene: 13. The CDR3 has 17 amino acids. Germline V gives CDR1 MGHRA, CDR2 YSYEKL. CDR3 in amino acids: CASSQDLGTGTLGGYTF. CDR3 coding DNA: TGCGCCAGCAGCCAAGATTTGGGGACAGGCACTTTGGGTGGCTACACCTTC.

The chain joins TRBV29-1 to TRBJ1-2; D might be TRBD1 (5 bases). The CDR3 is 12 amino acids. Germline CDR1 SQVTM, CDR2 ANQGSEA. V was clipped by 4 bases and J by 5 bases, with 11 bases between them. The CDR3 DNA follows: TGCAGCGTTGGTAGACAGACATATGGCTACACCTTC. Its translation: CSVGRQTYGYTF.

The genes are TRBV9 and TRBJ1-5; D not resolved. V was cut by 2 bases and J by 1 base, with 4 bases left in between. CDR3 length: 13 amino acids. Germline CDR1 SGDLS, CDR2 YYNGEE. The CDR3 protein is CASSVKSNQPQHF. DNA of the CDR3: TGTGCCAGCAGCGTTAAAAGCAATCAGCCCCAGCATTTT.

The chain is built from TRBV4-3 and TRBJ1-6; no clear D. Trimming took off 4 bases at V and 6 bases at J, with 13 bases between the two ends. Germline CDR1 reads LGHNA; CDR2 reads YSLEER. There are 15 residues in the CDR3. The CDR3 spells CASSRGIVTNSPLHF. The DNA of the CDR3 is TGCGCCAGCAGCCGAGGAATAGTGACTAATTCACCCCTCCACTTT.

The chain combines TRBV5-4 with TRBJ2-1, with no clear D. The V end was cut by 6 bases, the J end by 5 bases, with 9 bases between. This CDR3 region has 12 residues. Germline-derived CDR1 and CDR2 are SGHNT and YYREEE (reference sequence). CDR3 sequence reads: CASTPGDNEQFF. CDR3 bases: TGTGCCAGCACCCCAGGCGACAATGAGCAGTTCTTC.

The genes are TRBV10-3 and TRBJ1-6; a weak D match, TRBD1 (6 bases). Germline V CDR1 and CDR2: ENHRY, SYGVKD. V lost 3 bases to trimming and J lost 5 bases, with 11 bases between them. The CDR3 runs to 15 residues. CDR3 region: CAISDTGTDNSPLHF. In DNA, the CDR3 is TGTGCCATCAGTGATACAGGGACCGATAATTCACCCCTCCACTTT.

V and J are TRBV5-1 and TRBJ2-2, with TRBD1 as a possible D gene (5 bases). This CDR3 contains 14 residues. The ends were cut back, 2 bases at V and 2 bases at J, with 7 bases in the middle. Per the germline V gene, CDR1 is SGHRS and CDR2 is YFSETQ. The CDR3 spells CASSLGVNTGELFF. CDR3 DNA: TGCGCCAGCAGCTTAGGGGTCAACACCGGGGAGCTGTTTTTT.

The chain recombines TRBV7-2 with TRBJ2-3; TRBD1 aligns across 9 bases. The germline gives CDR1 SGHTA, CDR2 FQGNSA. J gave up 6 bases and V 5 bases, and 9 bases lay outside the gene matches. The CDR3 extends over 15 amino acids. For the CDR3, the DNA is TGTGCCAGCAGCGCATGGGACAGGGAGGGGGATACGCAGTATTTT. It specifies CASSAWDREGDTQYF.

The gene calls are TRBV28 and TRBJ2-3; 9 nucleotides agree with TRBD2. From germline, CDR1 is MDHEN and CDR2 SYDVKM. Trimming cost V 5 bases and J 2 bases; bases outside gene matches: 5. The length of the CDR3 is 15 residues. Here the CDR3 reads CASSAGGGVTDTQYF. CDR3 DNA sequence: TGTGCCAGCAGTGCCGGCGGGGGGGTCACAGATACGCAGTATTTT.

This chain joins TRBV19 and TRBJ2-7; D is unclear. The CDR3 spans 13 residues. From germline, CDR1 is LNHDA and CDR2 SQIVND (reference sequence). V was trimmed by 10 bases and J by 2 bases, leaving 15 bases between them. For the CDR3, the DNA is TGTGCCACCGAGGATCTTTGGACCTACGAGCAGTACTTC. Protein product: CATEDLWTYEQYF.

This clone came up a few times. CDR3 region: CASSPWGQGFYGYTF. DNA for the CDR3: TGTGCCAGCAGTCCGTGGGGACAGGGATTCTATGGCTACACCTTC. The rearrangement uses TRBV28 and TRBJ1-2; the match to TRBD1 covers 9 bases. Germline CDR1 reads MDHEN; CDR2 reads SYDVKM. The CDR3 runs to 15 residues. The J segment lost 4 bases and the V segment lost 5 bases, leaving 8 bases of the junction unmatched.

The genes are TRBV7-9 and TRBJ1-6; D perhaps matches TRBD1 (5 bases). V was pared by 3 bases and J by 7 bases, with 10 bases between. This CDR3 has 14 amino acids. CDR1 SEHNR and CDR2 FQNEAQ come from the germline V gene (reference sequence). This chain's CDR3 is CASSFTGDNSPLHF. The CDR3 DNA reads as TGTGCCAGCAGCTTCACGGGGGACAATTCACCCCTCCACTTT. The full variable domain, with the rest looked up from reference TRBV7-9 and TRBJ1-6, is DTGVSQNPRHKITKRGQNVTFRCDPISEHNRLYWYRQTLGQGPEFLTYFQNEAQLEKSRLLSDRFSAERPKGSFSTLEIQRTEQGDSAMYLCASSFTGDNSPLHFGNGTRLTVT.

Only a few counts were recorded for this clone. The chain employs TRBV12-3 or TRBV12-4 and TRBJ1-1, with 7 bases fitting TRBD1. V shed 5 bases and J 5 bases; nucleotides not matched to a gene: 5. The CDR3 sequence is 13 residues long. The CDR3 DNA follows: TGTGCCAGCAGTCCCGTGACAGGGACTGAAGCTTTCTTT. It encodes CASSPVTGTEAFF.

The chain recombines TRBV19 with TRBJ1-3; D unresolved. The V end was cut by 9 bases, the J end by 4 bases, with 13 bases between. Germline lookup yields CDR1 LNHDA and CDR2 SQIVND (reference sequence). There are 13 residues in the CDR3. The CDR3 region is CASRKTGGNTIYF. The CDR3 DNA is TGTGCCAGCCGAAAAACGGGAGGAAACACCATATATTTT.

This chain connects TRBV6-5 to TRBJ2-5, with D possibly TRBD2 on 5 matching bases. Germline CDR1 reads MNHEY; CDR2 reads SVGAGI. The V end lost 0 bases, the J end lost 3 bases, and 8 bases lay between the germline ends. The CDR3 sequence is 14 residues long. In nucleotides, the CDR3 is TGTGCCAGCAGTTACTCGTTCGGGAAAGAGACCCAGTACTTC. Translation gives CASSYSFGKETQYF.

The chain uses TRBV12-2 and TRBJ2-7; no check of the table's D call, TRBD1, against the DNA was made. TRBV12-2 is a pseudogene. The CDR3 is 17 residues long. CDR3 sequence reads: CASRLELGRQGGYEQYF. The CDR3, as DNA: TGTGCAAGTCGCTTAGAATTGGGGCGACAGGGGGGCTACGAGCAGTACTTC.